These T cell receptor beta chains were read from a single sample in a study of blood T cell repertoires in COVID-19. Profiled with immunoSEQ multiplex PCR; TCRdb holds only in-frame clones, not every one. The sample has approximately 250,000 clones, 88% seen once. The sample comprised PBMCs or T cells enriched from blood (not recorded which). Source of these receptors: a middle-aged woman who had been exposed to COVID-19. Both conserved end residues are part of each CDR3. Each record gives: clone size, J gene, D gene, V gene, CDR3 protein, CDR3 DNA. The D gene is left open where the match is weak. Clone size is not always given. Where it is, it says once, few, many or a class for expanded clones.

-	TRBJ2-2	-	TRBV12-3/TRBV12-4	CASSLVRSGELFF	TGTGCCAGCAGTTTAGTTCGGTCCGGGGAGCTGTTTTTT
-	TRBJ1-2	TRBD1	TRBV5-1	CASSPAGTGNYGYTF	TGTGCCAGCAGCCCTGCCGGGACAGGGAACTATGGCTACACCTTC
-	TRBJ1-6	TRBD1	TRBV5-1	CASSSTAGTGADSPLHF	TGCGCCAGCAGCTCAACGGCCGGGACAGGGGCAGATTCACCCCTCCACTTT
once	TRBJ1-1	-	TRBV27	CASRELSTGNTEAFF	TGTGCCAGCAGGGAACTCTCTACAGGGAACACTGAAGCTTTCTTT
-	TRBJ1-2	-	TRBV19	CASSKPGVYGYTF	TGTGCCAGTAGTAAACCAGGGGTCTATGGCTACACCTTC
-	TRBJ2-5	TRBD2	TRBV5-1	CASRSGGRVETQYF	TGTGCCAGCAGGTCGGGGGGTAGGGTGGAGACCCAGTACTTC
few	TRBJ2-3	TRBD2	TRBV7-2	CASSPRERGNTDTQYF	TGTGCCAGCAGCCCTAGGGAGCGGGGGAACACAGATACGCAGTATTTT
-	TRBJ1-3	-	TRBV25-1	CASRATESSGNTICF	TGTGCCAGCAGGGCGACAGAAAGCTCTGGAAACACCATATGTTTT
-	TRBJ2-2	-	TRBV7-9	CAPLDRPEKETGELFF	TGTGCCCCCCTTGACAGGCCCGAGAAAGAAACCGGGGAGCTGTTTTTT
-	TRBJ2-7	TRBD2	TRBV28	CASSLSWGGTARQQYF	TGTGCCAGCAGTTTATCATGGGGGGGGACGGCCAGACAGCAGTACTTC
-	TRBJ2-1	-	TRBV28	CASSSPTDYSSYNEQFF	TGTGCCAGCAGTTCCCCGACCGACTACAGCTCCTACAATGAGCAGTTCTTC
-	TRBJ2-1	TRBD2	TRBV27	CASSLSTSGNEQFF	TGTGCCAGCAGTTTATCGACTAGCGGCAATGAGCAGTTCTTC
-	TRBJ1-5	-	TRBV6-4	CASSDVYSNQPQHF	TGTGCCAGCAGTGACGTCTATAGCAATCAGCCCCAGCATTTT
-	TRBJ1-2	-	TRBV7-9	CASSEVQKTYGYTF	TGTGCCAGCAGTGAGGTCCAAAAGACCTATGGCTACACCTTC
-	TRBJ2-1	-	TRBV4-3	CASSQDGDSYNEQFF	TGCGCCAGCAGCCAAGACGGTGACTCCTACAATGAGCAGTTCTTC
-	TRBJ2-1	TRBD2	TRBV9	CASSVVPGGNDEQFF	TGTGCCAGCAGCGTAGTCCCGGGGGGGAACGATGAGCAGTTCTTC
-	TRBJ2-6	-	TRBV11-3	CASSPARAGANVLTF	TGTGCCAGCAGCCCTGCCCGGGCTGGGGCCAACGTCCTGACTTTC
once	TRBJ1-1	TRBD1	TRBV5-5	CASRDREALREAFF	TGTGCCAGCAGGGACAGGGAGGCTCTTCGTGAAGCTTTCTTT
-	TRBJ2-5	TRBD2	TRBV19	CASRQTSHPAETQYF	TGTGCCAGTAGACAGACTAGCCACCCCGCCGAGACCCAGTACTTC
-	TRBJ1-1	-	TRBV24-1	CAREEVRTEAFF	TGTGCCCGTGAAGAGGTTCGCACTGAAGCTTTCTTT
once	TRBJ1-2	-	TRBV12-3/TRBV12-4	CASSSLNNYGYTF	TGTGCCAGCAGTTCCCTAAATAACTATGGCTACACCTTC
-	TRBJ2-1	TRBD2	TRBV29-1	CSESRLAGGNEQFF	TGCAGCGAGTCGCGGCTAGCGGGAGGGAATGAGCAGTTCTTC
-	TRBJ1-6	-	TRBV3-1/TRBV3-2	CASSPRAGWSPLHF	TGTGCCAGCAGCCCTAGGGCGGGGTGGTCACCCCTCCACTTT
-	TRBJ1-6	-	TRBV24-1	CATIGLAYNSPLHF	TGTGCCACCATTGGACTGGCCTATAATTCACCCCTCCACTTT
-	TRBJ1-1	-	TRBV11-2	CASSFDPGNTEAFF	TGTGCCAGCAGCTTTGACCCAGGGAACACTGAAGCTTTCTTT
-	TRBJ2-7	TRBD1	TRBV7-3	CASSRTGGYEQYF	TGTGCCAGCAGCAGAACAGGGGGCTACGAGCAGTACTTC